The clone carrying this T cell receptor beta chain appeared a single time. These data originate in a study of T cell changes during pregnancy in multiple sclerosis. The V gene's germline CDR1 is SGHAT and CDR2 FQNNGV. This CDR3 spans 16 amino acids. V lost 5 bases and J lost 0; bases outside the gene matches: 7. Libraries were prepared by immunoSEQ multiplex PCR; TCRdb keeps only in-frame clonotypes and omits some of them. The data hold tens of thousands of clones, with roughly nine tenths observed a single time. This sample comprised PBMCs, obtained in the first trimester of pregnancy. The chain carries TRBV11-2 and TRBJ2-3; 8 nucleotides agree with TRBD2. The origin of this receptor is a female donor in good health, serving as a control in a pregnancy study. Some clones in this sample may be carry-over from other donors' samples. The CDR3, as DNA: TGTGCCAGCAGCGCCCCACTAGCGGAGAGCACAGATACGCAGTATTTT. It is translated as CASSAPLAESTDTQYF.